The clone carrying this T cell receptor beta chain was detected only a few times. Its antigen is undetermined. This sample was included in a study of post-analysis software for immune sequencing data. Unique molecular identifiers tagged the TCR beta cDNA libraries. From the PCR reads, TCRdb called clonotypes with MiXCR, one entry per CDR3 protein. Among 750,000 to 950,000 distinct CDR3 sequences, about half were seen once, and the ten largest hold 4.9%. Study findings and constraints: When compared against controls, multiple sclerosis patients showed significantly lower normalized Chao1 diversity.

The clonotype comes from a girl aged 5-17 years with multiple sclerosis. Sequencing was done on a sample of blood.

The CDR3 reads CASSRDRGQSEQYF. DNA for the CDR3: TGTGCCAGCAGCCGGGACAGGGGGCAATCCGAGCAGTACTTC. The chain joins TRBV27 to TRBJ2-7; 12 bases map to TRBD1. The CDR3 consists of 14 residues. From germline, CDR1 is MNHEY and CDR2 SMNVEV (reference sequence). V lost 6 bases and J lost 6; bases outside the gene matches: 6.